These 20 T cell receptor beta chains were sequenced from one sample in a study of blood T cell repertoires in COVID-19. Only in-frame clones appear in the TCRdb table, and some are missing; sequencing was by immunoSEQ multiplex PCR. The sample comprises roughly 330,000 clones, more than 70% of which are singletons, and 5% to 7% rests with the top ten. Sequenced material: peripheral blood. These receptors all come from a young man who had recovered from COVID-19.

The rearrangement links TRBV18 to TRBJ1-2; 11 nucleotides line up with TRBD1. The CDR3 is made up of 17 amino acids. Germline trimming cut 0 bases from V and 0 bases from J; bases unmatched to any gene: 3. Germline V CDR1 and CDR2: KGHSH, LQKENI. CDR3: CASSPPGTGGPNYGYTF. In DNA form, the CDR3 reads TGTGCCAGCTCACCACCCGGGACAGGGGGACCTAACTATGGCTACACCTTC.

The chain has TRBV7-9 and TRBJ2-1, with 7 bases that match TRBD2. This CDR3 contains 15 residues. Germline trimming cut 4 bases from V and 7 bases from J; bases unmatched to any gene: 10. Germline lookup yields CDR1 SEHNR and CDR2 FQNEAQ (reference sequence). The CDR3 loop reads CASSSWDYTGNEQFF. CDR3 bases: TGTGCCAGCAGCTCCTGGGACTATACGGGGAATGAGCAGTTCTTC.

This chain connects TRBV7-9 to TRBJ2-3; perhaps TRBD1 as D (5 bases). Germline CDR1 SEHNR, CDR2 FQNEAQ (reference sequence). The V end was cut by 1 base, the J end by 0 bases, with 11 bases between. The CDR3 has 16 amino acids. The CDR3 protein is CASSLGAGISTDTQYF. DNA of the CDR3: TGTGCCAGCAGCTTAGGGGCAGGGATAAGCACAGATACGCAGTATTTT.

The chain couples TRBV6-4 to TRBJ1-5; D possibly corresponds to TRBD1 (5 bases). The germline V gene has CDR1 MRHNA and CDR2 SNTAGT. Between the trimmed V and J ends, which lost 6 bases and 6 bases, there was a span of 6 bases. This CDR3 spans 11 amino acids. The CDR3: CASRGLQPQHF. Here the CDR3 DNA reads TGTGCCAGCAGGGGACTTCAGCCCCAGCATTTT.

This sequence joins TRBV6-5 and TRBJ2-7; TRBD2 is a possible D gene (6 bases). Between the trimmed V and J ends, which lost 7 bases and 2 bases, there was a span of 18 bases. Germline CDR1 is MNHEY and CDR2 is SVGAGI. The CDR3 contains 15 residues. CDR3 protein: CASTQRAGRTYEQYF. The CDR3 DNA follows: TGTGCCAGCACCCAAAGGGCCGGGAGAACCTACGAGCAGTACTTC.

Written as DNA, the CDR3 is TGTGCCAGCAGCCCGGGGACAGGTGGGAGATACGAGCAGTACTTC. Amino acid sequence: CASSPGTGGRYEQYF. The J gene is TRBJ2-7, the V gene TRBV6-5; 8 bases map to TRBD1. The CDR3 is 15 amino acids. Germline V lookup: CDR1 MNHEY, CDR2 SVGAGI. V shed 6 bases, J shed 4 bases, and the junction held 11 bases outside the gene matches.

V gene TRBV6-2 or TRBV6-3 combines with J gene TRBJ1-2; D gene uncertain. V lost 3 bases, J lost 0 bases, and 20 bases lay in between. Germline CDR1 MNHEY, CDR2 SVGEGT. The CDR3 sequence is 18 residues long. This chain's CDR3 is CASSYRRETIPPNYGYTF. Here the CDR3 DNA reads TGTGCCAGCAGTTATCGCCGGGAGACTATTCCCCCTAACTATGGCTACACCTTC.

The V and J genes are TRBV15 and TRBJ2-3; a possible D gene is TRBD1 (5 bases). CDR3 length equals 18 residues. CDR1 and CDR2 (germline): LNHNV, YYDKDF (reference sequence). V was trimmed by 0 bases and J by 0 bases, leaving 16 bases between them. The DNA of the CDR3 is TGTGCCACCAGCAGAGATAAGGGGCCGAGTACTAGCACAGATACGCAGTATTTT. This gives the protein CATSRDKGPSTSTDTQYF. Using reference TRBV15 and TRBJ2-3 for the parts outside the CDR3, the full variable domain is DAMVIQNPRYQVTQFGKPVTLSCSQTLNHNVMYWYQQKSSQAPKLLFHYYDKDFNNEADTPDNFQSRRPNTSFCFLDIRSPGLGDTAMYLCATSRDKGPSTSTDTQYFGPGTRLTVL.

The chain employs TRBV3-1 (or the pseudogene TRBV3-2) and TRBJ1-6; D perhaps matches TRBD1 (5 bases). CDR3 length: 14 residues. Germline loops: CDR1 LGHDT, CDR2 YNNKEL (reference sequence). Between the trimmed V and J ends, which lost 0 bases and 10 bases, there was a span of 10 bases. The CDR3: CASSQDRRGSPLHF. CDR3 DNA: TGTGCCAGCAGCCAAGATCGGAGGGGATCACCCCTCCACTTT.

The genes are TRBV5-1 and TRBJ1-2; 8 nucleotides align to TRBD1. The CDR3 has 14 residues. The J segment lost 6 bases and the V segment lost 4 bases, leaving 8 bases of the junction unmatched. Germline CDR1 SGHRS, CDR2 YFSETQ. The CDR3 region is CASSAGTGLDGYTF. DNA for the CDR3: TGCGCCAGCAGCGCCGGGACAGGATTGGATGGCTACACCTTC.

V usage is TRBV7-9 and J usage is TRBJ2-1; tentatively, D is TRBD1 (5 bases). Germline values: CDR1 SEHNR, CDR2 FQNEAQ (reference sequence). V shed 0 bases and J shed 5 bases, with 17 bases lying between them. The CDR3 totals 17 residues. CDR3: CASSLAQNKLQDNEQFF. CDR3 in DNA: TGTGCCAGCAGCTTAGCCCAAAACAAATTACAGGACAATGAGCAGTTCTTC.

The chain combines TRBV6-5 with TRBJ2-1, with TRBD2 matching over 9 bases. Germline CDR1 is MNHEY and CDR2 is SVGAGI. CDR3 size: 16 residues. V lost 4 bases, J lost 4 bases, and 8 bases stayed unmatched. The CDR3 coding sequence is TGTGCCAGCAGTTCTTCCCGTGCGGGGGGGTACAATGAGCAGTTCTTC. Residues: CASSSSRAGGYNEQFF.

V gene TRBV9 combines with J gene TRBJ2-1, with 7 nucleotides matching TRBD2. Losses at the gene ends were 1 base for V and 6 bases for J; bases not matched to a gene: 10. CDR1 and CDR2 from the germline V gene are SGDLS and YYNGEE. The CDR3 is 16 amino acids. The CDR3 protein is CASSVWGGGPGNEQFF. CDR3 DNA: TGTGCCAGCAGCGTATGGGGGGGAGGGCCAGGCAATGAGCAGTTCTTC.

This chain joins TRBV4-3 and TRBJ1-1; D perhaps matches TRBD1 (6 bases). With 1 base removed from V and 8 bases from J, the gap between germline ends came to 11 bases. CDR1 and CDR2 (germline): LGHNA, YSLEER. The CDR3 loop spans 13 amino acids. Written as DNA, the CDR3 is TGCGCCAGCAGCCAAGGCAGGGGTGTCGAAGCTTTCTTT. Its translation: CASSQGRGVEAFF.

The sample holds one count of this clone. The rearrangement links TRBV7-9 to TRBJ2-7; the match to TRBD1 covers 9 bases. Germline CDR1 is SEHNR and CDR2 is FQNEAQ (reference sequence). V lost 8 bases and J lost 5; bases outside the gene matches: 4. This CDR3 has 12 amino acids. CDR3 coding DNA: TGTGCCAGCGGGGGACAGGGAAACGAGCAGTACTTC. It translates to CASGGQGNEQYF.

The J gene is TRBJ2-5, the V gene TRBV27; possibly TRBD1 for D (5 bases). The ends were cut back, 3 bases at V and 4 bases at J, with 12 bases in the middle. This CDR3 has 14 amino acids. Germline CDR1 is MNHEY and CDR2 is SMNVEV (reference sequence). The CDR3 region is CASSLWAGPETQYF. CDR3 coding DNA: TGTGCCAGCAGTTTGTGGGCAGGGCCAGAGACCCAGTACTTC.

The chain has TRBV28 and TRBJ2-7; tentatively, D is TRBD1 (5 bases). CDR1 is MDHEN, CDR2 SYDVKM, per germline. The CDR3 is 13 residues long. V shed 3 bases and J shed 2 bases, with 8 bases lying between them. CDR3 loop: CASSLWGTYEQYF. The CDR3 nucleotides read TGTGCCAGCAGTTTGTGGGGCACCTACGAGCAGTACTTC.

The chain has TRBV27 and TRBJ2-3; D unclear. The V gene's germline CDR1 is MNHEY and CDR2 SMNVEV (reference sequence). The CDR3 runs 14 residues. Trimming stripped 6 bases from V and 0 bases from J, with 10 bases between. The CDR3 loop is CASRIPLSTDTQYF. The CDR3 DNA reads TGTGCCAGCAGAATCCCCCTTAGCACAGATACGCAGTATTTT.

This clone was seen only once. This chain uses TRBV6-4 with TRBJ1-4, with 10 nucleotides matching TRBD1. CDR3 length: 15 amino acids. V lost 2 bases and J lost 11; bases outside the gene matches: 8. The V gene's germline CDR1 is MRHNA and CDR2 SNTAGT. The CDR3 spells CASSDNRDRGRKLFF. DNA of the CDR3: TGTGCCAGCAGTGACAACCGGGACAGGGGAAGGAAACTGTTTTTT.

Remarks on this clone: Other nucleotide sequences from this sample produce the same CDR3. The CDR3 bases are TGTGCCAGCAGTAGGGACAGGGACTATGGCTACACCTTC. As protein: CASSRDRDYGYTF. The gene calls are TRBV2 and TRBJ1-2, with 9 bases fitting TRBD1. This CDR3 is 13 amino acids long. Unmatched junction bases numbered 1, after V lost 5 bases and J lost 3 bases. CDR1 and CDR2 from the germline V gene are SNHLY and FYNNEI.